The 21 T cell receptor beta chains in this list originate from one sample, sequenced in a study of T-cell reconstitution after alpha-beta-depleted transplantation in children. Unique molecular identifiers were incorporated into the prepared TCRbeta library. TCRdb recomputed calls from the PCR reads with MiXCR, one row per CDR3 protein. Of 60,000 to 70,000 distinct CDR3 sequences listed, 4.9% are singletons. Sample: PBMCs, mostly from graft donor cells, taken 180 days after TCRalphabeta/CD19-depleted stem cell transplant. The receptors stem from a boy under three years old who had a stem cell transplant for acute myeloid leukemia, so the T cells may come from the graft donor.

This clonotype has at least ten counts. The chain links TRBV12-3 or TRBV12-4 to TRBJ2-1; 7 nucleotides line up with TRBD2. The junction had 11 bases not matched to a gene; V was cut back by 7 bases and J by 8 bases. This CDR3 spans 14 amino acids. In DNA form, the CDR3 reads TGTGCCAGCACCCGGGGAGGGGCCATCTATGAGCAGTTCTTC. It translates to CASTRGGAIYEQFF.

This clonotype came up many times. The gene calls are TRBV15 and TRBJ2-3; D is possibly TRBD1 (6 bases). The V end was cut by 5 bases, the J end by 6 bases, with 15 bases between. Germline loops: CDR1 LNHNV, CDR2 YYDKDF (reference sequence). This CDR3 is built from 14 residues. CDR3 sequence: CATSQGQSTDTQYF. As DNA, the CDR3 is TGTGCCACCAGCCAAGGACAGTCTACGGATACGCAGTATTTT.

There are many counts of this clonotype. The gene calls are TRBV2 and TRBJ2-2, with D perhaps TRBD2 (5 bases). In germline, CDR1 is SNHLY, CDR2 FYNNEI. V shed 10 bases and J shed 0 bases, with 9 bases lying between them. The CDR3 has 13 amino acids. The CDR3 DNA reads TGTGCCACCCGGGATTCGAACACCGGGGAGCTGTTTTTT. Residues: CATRDSNTGELFF.

At least ten counts were recorded for this clonotype. The chain is built from TRBV7-2 and TRBJ1-5, with TRBD1 matching over 7 bases. Germline CDR1 and CDR2: SGHTA and FQGNSA. The trim removed 5 bases at V and 4 bases at J, leaving 5 bases unmatched. This CDR3 comprises 14 residues. Written as DNA, the CDR3 is TGTGCCAGCAGCATGGGGACAGCTAATCAGCCCCAGCATTTT. Translation gives CASSMGTANQPQHF.

This clonotype was counted many times. The chain is built from TRBV5-1 and TRBJ2-7; D may be TRBD1 (5 bases). CDR3 length equals 15 residues. Germline lookup yields CDR1 SGHRS and CDR2 YFSETQ. Between the trimmed V and J ends, which lost 0 bases and 2 bases, there was a span of 12 bases. CDR3 coding DNA: TGCGCCAGCAGCTTGGATATGGGGCAAACCTACGAGCAGTACTTC. It is translated as CASSLDMGQTYEQYF.

This clonotype was seen repeatedly, ten times or more. The chain employs TRBV7-8 and TRBJ2-1; possibly TRBD2 for D (5 bases). Per the germline V gene, CDR1 is SGHVS and CDR2 is FQNEAQ. V dropped 0 bases and J dropped 12 bases, with 6 bases sitting between them. The CDR3 loop spans 11 amino acids. CDR3 coding DNA: TGTGCCAGCAGCTTAGCCCGGGGGCAGTTCTTC. Residues: CASSLARGQFF.

This clonotype was found many times. V and J are TRBV5-1 and TRBJ1-3; D remains ambiguous. The V gene's germline CDR1 is SGHRS and CDR2 YFSETQ. Trimming removed 3 bases from V and 1 base from J, with 5 bases in between. The CDR3 has 13 amino acids. CDR3 region: CASSSTSGNTIYF. The CDR3, as DNA: TGCGCCAGCAGCTCAACGTCTGGAAACACCATATATTTT.

This clonotype has ten or more counts. The chain employs TRBV21-1 and TRBJ2-7; TRBD1 is taken as the D call from the table, unchecked against the DNA. TRBV21-1 is given as a pseudogene. The CDR3 totals 15 residues. CDR3 region: CASSTGRWSSYEQYF. CDR3 in DNA: TGTGCCAGCAGCACGGGACGTTGGAGCTCCTACGAGCAGTACTTC.

This clonotype was counted many times. The genes are TRBV7-8 and TRBJ1-2; D is unresolved. Germline CDR1 reads SGHVS; CDR2 reads FQNEAQ. V dropped 2 bases and J dropped 6 bases, with 13 bases sitting between them. The CDR3 contains 14 residues. The CDR3 region has the DNA TGTGCCAGCAGCTTAAGGGATATCTTCGATGGCTACACCTTC. This translates into CASSLRDIFDGYTF.

This clonotype was detected ten times or more. The chain carries TRBV4-3 and TRBJ1-6, with TRBD1 identical over 7 bases. The germline V gene encodes CDR1 LGHNA and CDR2 YSLEER. There are 17 residues in the CDR3. Trimming removed 0 bases from V and 3 bases from J; junction bases left unmatched: 5. CDR3 amino acids: CASSQEGGRVYNSPLHF. The CDR3, as DNA: TGCGCCAGCAGCCAAGAAGGGGGCCGGGTCTATAATTCACCCCTCCACTTT.

This clonotype was detected ten times or more. V gene TRBV5-1 combines with J gene TRBJ2-1; D unclear. V lost 0 bases, J lost 8 bases, and 9 bases lay in between. The CDR3 extends over 13 amino acids. In germline, CDR1 is SGHRS, CDR2 YFSETQ. CDR3 bases: TGCGCCAGCAGCTTGGACGTCTTGTATGAGCAGTTCTTC. Its translation: CASSLDVLYEQFF.

This clonotype was observed many times. This chain links TRBV11-2 with TRBJ2-1; 7 nucleotides match TRBD2. Losses at the gene ends were 0 bases for V and 0 bases for J; bases not matched to a gene: 8. This CDR3 is 18 amino acids long. Germline-derived CDR1 and CDR2 are SGHAT and FQNNGV. The CDR3 DNA follows: TGTGCCAGCAGCTTAGATCGCTCTAGCGGCCCCTCCTACAATGAGCAGTTCTTC. Its translation is CASSLDRSSGPSYNEQFF.

This clonotype was found many times. The chain links TRBV7-6 to TRBJ2-7; a possible D gene is TRBD1 (6 bases). Trimming took 5 bases from V and 3 from J, leaving 11 bases between them. Germline lookup yields CDR1 SGHVS and CDR2 FNYEAQ. This CDR3 region has 13 residues. The CDR3: CASSNRDNYEQYF. For the CDR3, the DNA is TGTGCCAGCAGCAACCGGGACAACTACGAGCAGTACTTC.

This clonotype was recorded many times. The chain joins TRBV11-3 to TRBJ1-1; the match to TRBD1 covers 8 bases. V shed 5 bases and J 4 bases; nucleotides not matched to a gene: 3. Germline V gene lookup returns CDR1 SGHNT and CDR2 YENEEA. This CDR3 spans 13 amino acids. In DNA, the CDR3 is TGTGCCAGCAGCAAGGACAGGGCCACTGAAGCTTTCTTT. It yields the protein CASSKDRATEAFF.

This clonotype was seen many times. The rearrangement links TRBV11-2 to TRBJ2-7; maybe TRBD1 (6 bases). Trimming shortened V by 1 base and J by 4 bases, and 17 bases separated the two germline ends. The CDR3 has 16 amino acids. In germline, CDR1 is SGHAT, CDR2 FQNNGV. As DNA, the CDR3 is TGTGCCAGCAGCTTAGGGGGGCCCTCATGGGGTTACGAGCAGTACGTC. Protein product: CASSLGGPSWGYEQYV.

This clonotype was observed many times. The chain links TRBV28 to TRBJ1-2, with D unresolved. Trimming cost V 2 bases and J 2 bases, with 6 bases left between them. The CDR3 contains 13 residues. CDR1 and CDR2 from the germline V gene are MDHEN and SYDVKM. The CDR3 nucleotides read TGTGCCAGCAGTTTACTGAGGAACTATGGCTACACCTTC. This codes for CASSLLRNYGYTF.

This clonotype was observed at least ten times. V is TRBV4-1 and J is TRBJ1-5; 7 bases align to TRBD1. The J segment lost 0 bases and the V segment lost 0 bases, leaving 5 bases of the junction unmatched. The CDR3 length is 17 residues. Germline loops: CDR1 MGHRA, CDR2 YSYEKL. The CDR3 sequence: CASSQDWGQISNQPQHF. As DNA, the CDR3 is TGCGCCAGCAGCCAAGACTGGGGACAGATTAGCAATCAGCCCCAGCATTTT.

This clonotype appeared many times. This CDR3 is CASSADITGVEAFF. CDR3 bases: TGTGCCAGCAGTGCGGACATAACCGGAGTCGAAGCTTTCTTT. V usage is TRBV2 and J usage is TRBJ1-1; D is possibly TRBD1 (5 bases). CDR1 and CDR2 from the germline V gene are SNHLY and FYNNEI. The CDR3 is 14 residues long. Trimming took off 4 bases at V and 8 bases at J, with 17 bases between the two ends.

This clonotype has ten or more counts. CDR3 protein: CASSSSGTVQETQYF. CDR3 DNA: TGTGCCAGCAGTTCTTCTGGGACAGTTCAAGAGACCCAGTACTTC. The chain uses TRBV12-3 or TRBV12-4 and TRBJ2-5; 7 nucleotides agree with TRBD1. This CDR3 has 15 amino acids. V shed 4 bases and J 2 bases; nucleotides not matched to a gene: 7.

This clonotype was seen ten or more times. The rearrangement joins TRBV10-3 to TRBJ1-4; 7 bases match TRBD1. The V gene's germline CDR1 is ENHRY and CDR2 SYGVKD. V was pared by 0 bases and J by 4 bases, with 5 bases of the junction left unmatched. The CDR3 has 16 residues. Here the CDR3 reads CAISESPGQFNEKLFF. The CDR3 DNA sequence: TGTGCCATCAGTGAGTCCCCGGGACAGTTTAATGAAAAACTGTTTTTT.

This clonotype has ten or more counts. This chain joins TRBV12-3 or TRBV12-4 and TRBJ1-1, with 8 bases that match TRBD1. V dropped 6 bases and J dropped 4; count of bases not matched to a gene: 7. The CDR3 length is 14 residues. The CDR3 bases are TGTGCCAGCAGAACCGGACAGGGCGCCACTGAAGCTTTCTTT. As protein: CASRTGQGATEAFF.